Below, 5 T cell receptor beta chains from the same sample are listed, as sequenced in a study of T-cell memory formation after mild COVID-19. TCRdb recomputed calls from the 5' RACE reads with MiXCR, one row per CDR3 protein. The table records around 260,000 distinct CDR3 sequences, around 15% of them present only once. Sequencing was performed on PBMCs or a T cell subset sorted from them (not recorded which). The receptor source for this set is a man aged 18 to 29 who had mild COVID-19 (a few samples of this study predate the infection). Cell type and time point are not known.

The table lists this clonotype with a few counts. The rearrangement links TRBV7-7 to TRBJ2-2; possibly TRBD1 for D (6 bases). The CDR3 has 13 residues. Germline CDR1 reads SSHAT; CDR2 reads FNYEAQ (reference sequence). V lost 5 bases to trimming and J lost 7 bases, with 11 bases between them. The CDR3 region is CASSGRGGGELFF. In nucleotides, the CDR3 is TGTGCCAGCAGCGGCAGGGGTGGCGGGGAGCTGTTTTTT.

The rearrangement joins TRBV7-2 to TRBJ2-7; a weak D match, TRBD1 (6 bases). CDR3 length equals 13 residues. Trimming shortened V by 3 bases and J by 4 bases, and 10 bases separated the two germline ends. CDR1 and CDR2 from the germline V gene are SGHTA and FQGNSA. The CDR3 DNA reads as TGTGCCAGCAGCTTTAACAGGGAGTACGAGCAGTACTTC. Its translation is CASSFNREYEQYF.

This clonotype was observed a handful of times. J is TRBJ2-7 and V is TRBV5-1; D is uncertain. Germline CDR1 is SGHRS and CDR2 is YFSETQ. The CDR3 spans 13 residues. The ends were cut back, 4 bases at V and 3 bases at J, with 11 bases in the middle. The CDR3 bases are TGCGCCAGCAGCGTGGATGAGAACTACGAGCAGTACTTC. Protein: CASSVDENYEQYF.

This clonotype appeared a few times. This rearrangement joins TRBV6-5 to TRBJ1-2, with D hard to call. The ends were cut back, 8 bases at V and 5 bases at J, with 15 bases in the middle. The germline V gene has CDR1 MNHEY and CDR2 SVGAGI. The CDR3 extends over 13 amino acids. CDR3 residues: CASAPDGTYGYTF. Here the CDR3 DNA reads TGTGCCAGCGCTCCGGACGGTACTTATGGCTACACCTTC.

This clonotype was seen only a few times. The J gene is TRBJ1-1, the V gene TRBV6-5; no reliable D call. The CDR3 is made up of 14 amino acids. Germline CDR1 is MNHEY and CDR2 is SVGAGI. The V end was cut by 2 bases, the J end by 1 base, with 8 bases between. The CDR3 nucleotides read TGTGCCAGCAGTTACAAGGGCCCGAACACTGAAGCTTTCTTT. Amino acids: CASSYKGPNTEAFF.